This TCR beta chain originates from a study of blood T cells in healthy people across ages. V was shortened by 4 bases and J by 3 bases, with 9 bases between the two germline ends. Germline CDR1 is DFQATT and CDR2 is SNEGSKA (reference sequence). The CDR3 covers 12 residues. It was with a sample-barcoded 5' primer and a J-beta primer mix that a second PCR of roughly 6 to 11 cycles was run. A template-switch adaptor with 12 random nucleotides tagged each cDNA molecule. TCRdb re-called the 5' RACE reads through MiXCR, storing one row per CDR3 protein. The table includes 600,000 to 850,000 distinct CDR3 sequences, roughly 41% detected once. Worth noting for this clonotype: Antigen: not known.

Study outcomes and limitations: Unsorted PBMC material precluded a definitive naive versus antigen-experienced comparison.

The sequenced sample consisted of blood. The chain combines TRBV20-1 with TRBJ1-2; no reliable D call. This sequence was found in a woman in her fifties or sixties in good health. Here the CDR3 reads CSAIGKDYGYTF. Written as DNA, the CDR3 is TGCAGTGCTATTGGCAAGGACTATGGCTACACCTTC.